These 9 T cell receptor beta chains originate from one sample sequenced in a study of T cells after yellow fever vaccination. TCRdb reprocessed the 5' RACE reads via MiXCR and lists one record per CDR3 protein. The table lists hundreds of thousands of distinct CDR3 sequences, around a tenth of them singletons. Sequenced here: PBMCs, sampled on the day of the first yellow fever vaccination. These receptors were taken from a man younger than 35 who received the YFV17D yellow fever vaccine.

CDR3 amino acids: CASSLAGLDGTQYF. Written as DNA, the CDR3 is TGTGCCAGCAGCTTAGCGGGCCTTGACGGGACCCAGTACTTC. This rearrangement joins TRBV7-8 to TRBJ2-5; the D is unclear. CDR3 length: 14 amino acids. V lost 0 bases, J lost 7 bases, and 12 bases lay in between. CDR1 is SGHVS and CDR2 is FQNEAQ in the germline V gene.

CDR3 coding DNA: TGCGCCAGCAGCCAAGTGGCCAGTCCGAGCTCCTACGAGCAGTACGTC. This translates into CASSQVASPSSYEQYV. The chain uses TRBV4-1 and TRBJ2-7; D is ambiguous. The CDR3 has 16 residues. V lost 1 base, J lost 0 bases, and 13 bases lay in between. The germline gives CDR1 MGHRA, CDR2 YSYEKL.

V gene TRBV6-2 or TRBV6-3 combines with J gene TRBJ1-1, with a tentative D call TRBD1 (5 bases). The CDR3 sequence is 15 residues long. The germline gives CDR1 MNHEY, CDR2 SVGEGT. Between the trimmed V and J ends, which lost 5 bases and 0 bases, there was a span of 13 bases. CDR3 DNA: TGTGCCAGCAGTCGAAACAGGAATATGAACACTGAAGCTTTCTTT. Translated, it gives CASSRNRNMNTEAFF.

This clonotype was detected ten times or more. V usage is TRBV4-2 and J usage is TRBJ2-2, with D possibly TRBD2 on 5 matching bases. The CDR3 contains 14 residues. CDR1 is LGHNA and CDR2 is YNFKEQ in the germline V gene. The ends were cut back, 0 bases at V and 6 bases at J, with 8 bases in the middle. CDR3 amino acids: CASSQELAAGELFF. The CDR3 coding sequence is TGTGCCAGCAGCCAAGAGCTAGCAGCCGGGGAGCTGTTTTTT.

This clonotype has only a few counts. The rearrangement links TRBV7-3 to TRBJ2-1; TRBD1 might be the D (6 bases). Looked up from germline, CDR1 is SGHTA and CDR2 is FQGTGA. CDR3 length: 15 residues. V gave up 2 bases and J gave up 9 bases, with 17 bases separating them. Written as DNA, the CDR3 is TGTGCCAGCAGCTTATCGGCAGGGGCCCACACTGAGCAGTTCTTC. The encoded protein is CASSLSAGAHTEQFF.

The chain couples TRBV19 to TRBJ2-5; D not resolved. Per the germline V gene, CDR1 is LNHDA and CDR2 is SQIVND (reference sequence). V was shortened by 2 bases and J by 5 bases, with 12 bases between the two germline ends. The CDR3 runs to 14 residues. CDR3 sequence: CASSIRGGRETQYF. Here the CDR3 DNA reads TGTGCCAGTAGTATAAGAGGCGGTCGGGAGACCCAGTACTTC.

This clonotype was counted a few times. The chain couples TRBV6-2 or TRBV6-3 to TRBJ1-1, with 8 nucleotides matching TRBD1. This CDR3 comprises 13 residues. V trimming: 7 bases; J trimming: 6 bases; junction bases outside the gene matches: 7. The germline CDR1 and CDR2 sequences are MNHEY and SVGEGT. Here the CDR3 DNA reads TGTGCCAGCAAGTTGACAGGGGTTGCTGAAGCTTTCTTT. Its translation is CASKLTGVAEAFF.

V gene TRBV5-1 combines with J gene TRBJ2-1; TRBD2 matches 9 bases. CDR3 length: 16 amino acids. Germline CDR1 is SGHRS and CDR2 is YFSETQ. The V and J ends lost 5 bases and 1 base, in that order; junction bases with no gene match: 7. CDR3 sequence reads: CASSERGDVSYNEQFF. The CDR3 DNA reads TGCGCCAGCAGTGAGCGGGGGGACGTTTCCTACAATGAGCAGTTCTTC.

This clonotype was detected only a few times. The chain uses TRBV4-3 and TRBJ1-1; D not certain. Trimming shortened V by 2 bases and J by 5 bases, and 12 bases separated the two germline ends. CDR3 length: 14 amino acids. Germline-derived CDR1 and CDR2 are LGHNA and YSLEER. Here the CDR3 DNA reads TGCGCCAGCAGCCAATCATCGGGTGGGACTGAAGCTTTCTTT. This encodes CASSQSSGGTEAFF.